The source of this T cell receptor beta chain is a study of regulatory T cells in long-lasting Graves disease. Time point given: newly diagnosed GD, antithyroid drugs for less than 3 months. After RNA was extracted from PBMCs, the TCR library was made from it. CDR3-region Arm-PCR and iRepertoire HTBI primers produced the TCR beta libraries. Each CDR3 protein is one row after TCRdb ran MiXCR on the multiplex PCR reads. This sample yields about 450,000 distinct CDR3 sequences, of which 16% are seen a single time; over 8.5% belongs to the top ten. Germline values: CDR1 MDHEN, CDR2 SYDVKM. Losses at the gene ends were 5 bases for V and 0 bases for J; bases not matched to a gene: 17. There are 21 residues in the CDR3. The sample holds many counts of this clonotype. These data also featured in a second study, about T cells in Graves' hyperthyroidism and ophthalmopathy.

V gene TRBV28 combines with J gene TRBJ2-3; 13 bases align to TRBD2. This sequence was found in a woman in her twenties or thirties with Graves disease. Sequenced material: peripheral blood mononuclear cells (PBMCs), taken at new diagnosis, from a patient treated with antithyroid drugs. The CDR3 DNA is TGTGCCAGCAGTCGCCCACGGACTAGCGGGAGACCCCTTCTTAGCACAGATACGCAGTATTTT. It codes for CASSRPRTSGRPLLSTDTQYF.